The 4 T cell receptor beta chains in this list originate from one sample, sequenced in a study of cytomegalovirus exposure and HLA in healthy donors. PCR was performed using 60 Vbeta and 13 Jbeta primers. Only in-frame clones appear in the TCRdb table, and some are missing; sequencing was by immunoSEQ multiplex PCR. The repertoire holds around 99,000 clones, over 75% seen once, with approximately 3.5% in the top ten. The sequenced sample was PBMCs. The receptors stem from a man aged 40-49 years in good health and CMV-seronegative.

The V call is TRBV5-1, the J call TRBJ1-1; TRBD1 matches 7 bases. With 3 bases clipped from V and 1 base from J, the junction kept 6 bases outside the gene matches. The length of the CDR3 is 15 residues. CDR1 and CDR2 (germline): SGHRS, YFSETQ. DNA for the CDR3: TGCGCCAGCAGCTCTGACAGGGCGGGGAACACTGAAGCTTTCTTT. Amino acid sequence: CASSSDRAGNTEAFF.

This chain uses TRBV10-3 with TRBJ1-1; maybe TRBD1 (6 bases). Germline V gene lookup returns CDR1 ENHRY and CDR2 SYGVKD. This CDR3 has 14 residues. V lost 7 bases and J lost 2, with 14 bases in between. DNA of the CDR3: TGTGCCATCATGACTGGACAGAAAAACACTGAAGCTTTCTTT. Protein: CAIMTGQKNTEAFF.

The rearrangement uses TRBV19 and TRBJ2-1; 7 positions agree with TRBD2. Germline trimming cut 6 bases from V and 1 base from J; bases unmatched to any gene: 9. The CDR3 has 16 residues. CDR1 is LNHDA, CDR2 SQIVND, per germline (reference sequence). CDR3 in amino acids: CASSGTMAASYNEQFF. CDR3 bases: TGTGCCAGTAGCGGGACTATGGCGGCATCCTACAATGAGCAGTTCTTC. The entire variable domain, with the rest obtained from reference TRBV19 and TRBJ2-1, is as follows: DGGITQSPKYLFRKEGQNVTLSCEQNLNHDAMYWYRQDPGQGLRLIYYSQIVNDFQKGDIAEGYSVSREKKESFPLTVTSAQKNPTAFYLCASSGTMAASYNEQFFGPGTRLTVL.

V is TRBV7-9 and J is TRBJ2-3; D is uncertain. Germline V gives CDR1 SEHNR, CDR2 FQNEAQ (reference sequence). The length of the CDR3 is 13 residues. V lost 5 bases to trimming and J lost 2 bases, with 8 bases between them. CDR3 sequence (DNA): TGTGCCAGCAGCCGTAGTCCCACAGATACGCAGTATTTT. Translated: CASSRSPTDTQYF.